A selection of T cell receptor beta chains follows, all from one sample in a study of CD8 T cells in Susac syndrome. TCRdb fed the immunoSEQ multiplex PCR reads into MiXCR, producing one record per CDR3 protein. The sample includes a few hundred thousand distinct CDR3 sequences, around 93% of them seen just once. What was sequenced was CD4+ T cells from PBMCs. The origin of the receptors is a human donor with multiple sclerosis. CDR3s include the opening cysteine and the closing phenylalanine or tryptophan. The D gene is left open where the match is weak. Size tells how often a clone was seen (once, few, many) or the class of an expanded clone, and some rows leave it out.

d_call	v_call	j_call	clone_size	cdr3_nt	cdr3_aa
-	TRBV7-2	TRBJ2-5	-	TGTGCCAGCAGCTTAGCGCTGGGGGTTGGACAAGAGACCCAGTACTTC	CASSLALGVGQETQYF
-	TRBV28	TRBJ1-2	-	TGTGCCAGTGGGGAGAATTATGGCTACACCTTC	CASGENYGYTF
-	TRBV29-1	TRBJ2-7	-	TGCAGCGTTGGTTCAGACCTGGGTTTGCACGAGCAGTACTTC	CSVGSDLGLHEQYF
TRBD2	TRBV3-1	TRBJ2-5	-	TGTGCCAGCAGCCAAGATCTAGGAGCGGGGGGTCAAGAGACCCAGTACTTC	CASSQDLGAGGQETQYF
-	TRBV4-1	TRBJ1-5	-	TGCGCCAGCAGCCAAGTGGCATCTTGGCCCCAGCCCCAGCATTTT	CASSQVASWPQPQHF
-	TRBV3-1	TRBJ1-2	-	TGTGCCAGCAGCCGAACAGGGTCGGAAAACTATGGCTACACCTTC	CASSRTGSENYGYTF
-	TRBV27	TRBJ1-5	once	TGTGCCAGCCGACGGACGGGGAACAATCAGCCCCAGCATTTT	CASRRTGNNQPQHF
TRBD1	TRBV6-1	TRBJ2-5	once	TGTGCCAGCAGGGCCTTCCGGGACAGGGAGAAAGAGACCCAGTACTTC	CASRAFRDREKETQYF
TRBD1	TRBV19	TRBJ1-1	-	TGTGCCAGTAATGGACAGGACACTGAAGCTTTCTTT	CASNGQDTEAFF
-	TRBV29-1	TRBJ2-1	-	TGCAGCGTTCTCCGAGGGGGGGGCCATGAGCAGTTCTTC	CSVLRGGGHEQFF
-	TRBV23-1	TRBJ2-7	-	TGCGCCAGCAGGCAGGGGTCCCCCTACGAGCAGTACTTC	CASRQGSPYEQYF
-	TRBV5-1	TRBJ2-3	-	TGCGCCAGCACACGGGAGTCTAGCACAGATACGCAGTATTTT	CASTRESSTDTQYF
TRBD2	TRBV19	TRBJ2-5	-	TGTGCCAGTAATTCTCTAGCGGGAGGGGGGACCCAGTACTTC	CASNSLAGGGTQYF
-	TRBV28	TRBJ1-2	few	TGTGCCAGCAGTTTGAACTATGGCTACACCTTC	CASSLNYGYTF
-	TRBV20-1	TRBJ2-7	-	TGCAGTGCTAGGTTCCAGGGTGAGGCCTACGAGCAGTACTTC	CSARFQGEAYEQYF
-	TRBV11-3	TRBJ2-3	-	TGTGCCAGCAGCTTAGATCACGGGGATACGCAGTATTTT	CASSLDHGDTQYF
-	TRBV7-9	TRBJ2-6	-	TGTGCCAGCGGGACCTCTGGGGCCAACGTCCTGACTTTC	CASGTSGANVLTF
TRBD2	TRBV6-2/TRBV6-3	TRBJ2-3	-	TGTGCCAGCAGCCAACGACTAGCTAGCACAGATACGCAGTATTTT	CASSQRLASTDTQYF
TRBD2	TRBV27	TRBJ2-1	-	TGTGCCAGCAGTCCCCCTATAGTTGCGGGGGGATACAATGAGCAGTTCTTC	CASSPPIVAGGYNEQFF
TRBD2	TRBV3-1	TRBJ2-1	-	TGTGCCAGCAGCCAAGTCCCTAGCGGGACTGGGGATGAGCAGTTCTTC	CASSQVPSGTGDEQFF
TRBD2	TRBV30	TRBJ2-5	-	TGTGCCTGGAGTGCCGGGGGGGTTGAGACCCAGTACTTC	CAWSAGGVETQYF
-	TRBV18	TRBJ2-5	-	TGTGCCAGCTCACCGCCCGGGACACGACCCCCCAACCAAGAGACCCAGTACTTC	CASSPPGTRPPNQETQYF
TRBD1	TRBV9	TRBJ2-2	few	TGTGCCAGCAGCGTCGGGACAGGTAACACCGGGGAGCTGTTTTTT	CASSVGTGNTGELFF
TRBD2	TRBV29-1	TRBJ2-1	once	TGCAGCGCCGAGACTAGCGGGGGATCCAATGAGCAGTTCTTC	CSAETSGGSNEQFF
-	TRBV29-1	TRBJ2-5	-	TGCAGCGTTGAGGAGCAGCCAGAAGAGACCCAGTACTTC	CSVEEQPEETQYF
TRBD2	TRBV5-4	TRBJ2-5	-	TGTGCCAGCAGCTTGGGACTAGCGGGGGGGGTTGGGACCCAGTACTTC	CASSLGLAGGVGTQYF
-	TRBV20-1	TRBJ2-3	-	TGCAGTGCTAGAGACGGGGAAACAGATACGCAGTATTTT	CSARDGETDTQYF
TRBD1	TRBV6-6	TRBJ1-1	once	TGTGCCAGCAACCAGAGGGGACAGGGTAACACTGAAGCTTTCTTT	CASNQRGQGNTEAFF
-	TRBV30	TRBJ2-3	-	TGTGCCTGGAGCGACGGATCTAGCACAGATACGCAGTATTTT	CAWSDGSSTDTQYF
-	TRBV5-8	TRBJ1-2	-	TGTGCCAGGGACAGCGCTAACTATGGCTACACCTTC	CARDSANYGYTF
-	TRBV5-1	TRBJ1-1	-	TGCGCCAGCAGCTTGGACGGGGGCCTGGAGAGTCGGGGAGCTTTCTTT	CASSLDGGLESRGAFF
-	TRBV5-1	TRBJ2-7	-	TGCGCCAGCAGCCCGACGGACTACGAGCAGTACTTC	CASSPTDYEQYF
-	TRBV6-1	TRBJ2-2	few	TGTGCCAGCCCGACCCACACCGGGGAGCTGTTTTTT	CASPTHTGELFF
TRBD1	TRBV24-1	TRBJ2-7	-	TGTGCCACCAGTGATTCAACGGGACAGGGGGCATTCTACGAGCAGTACTTC	CATSDSTGQGAFYEQYF
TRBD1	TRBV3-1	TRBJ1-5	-	TGTGCCAGCAGCCCAACAGGGGGGGATCAGCCCCAGCATTTT	CASSPTGGDQPQHF
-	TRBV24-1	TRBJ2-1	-	TGTGCCACCAGTGAATCAACAGGGTCGAATGAGCAGTTCTTC	CATSESTGSNEQFF
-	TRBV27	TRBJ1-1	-	TGTGCCAGCAGTTGGTTAGGCAGACTAAACACTGAAGCTTTCTTT	CASSWLGRLNTEAFF
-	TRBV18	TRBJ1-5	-	TGTGCCAGCTCATTTGAACAGGGATACAATCAGCCCCAGCATTTT	CASSFEQGYNQPQHF
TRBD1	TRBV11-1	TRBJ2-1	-	TGTGCCAGCGGCCGGGACAGGGCCAATGAGCAGTTCTTC	CASGRDRANEQFF
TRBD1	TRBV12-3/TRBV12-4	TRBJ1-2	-	TGTGCCAGCAGCCGCGGGACAGCCAGCACTCAACTCTTGGGAGGCTACACCTTC	CASSRGTASTQLLGGYTF
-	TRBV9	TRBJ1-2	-	TGTGCCAGCAGCGTAGGCAGCTCAAGGAACTATGGCTACACCTTC	CASSVGSSRNYGYTF
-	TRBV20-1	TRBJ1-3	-	TGCAGTGCTAGACTGACCGGAAACACCATATATTTT	CSARLTGNTIYF
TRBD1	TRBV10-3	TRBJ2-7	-	TGTGCCATCAGTAAGGGACAGGATACCTACGAGCAGTACTTC	CAISKGQDTYEQYF
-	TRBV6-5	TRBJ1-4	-	TGTGCCAGCGGGAGGGTACTAGGTGAAAAACTGTTTTTT	CASGRVLGEKLFF
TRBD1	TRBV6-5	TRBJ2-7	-	TGTGCCAGCAACCGAGGGACAGGGGCCTTCGAGCAGTACTTC	CASNRGTGAFEQYF
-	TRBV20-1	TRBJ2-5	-	TGCAGTGCTTGGACGGCACAAGAGACCCAGTACTTC	CSAWTAQETQYF
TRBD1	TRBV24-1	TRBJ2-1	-	TGTGCCACCAGACGACAGGGCGGTGAGCAGTTCTTC	CATRRQGGEQFF
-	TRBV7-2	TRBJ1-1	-	TGTGCCAGCAGCTTAGTACCCACTGAAGCTTTCTTT	CASSLVPTEAFF
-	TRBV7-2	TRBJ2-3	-	TGTGCCAGCAGCTCTCTGGGCAGCACAGATACGCAGTATTTT	CASSSLGSTDTQYF
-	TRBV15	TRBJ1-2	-	TGTGCCACCAGCAGAGACCAGAACTATGGCTACACCTTC	CATSRDQNYGYTF
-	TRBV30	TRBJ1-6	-	TGTGCCTGGAGTCAGGGTGGACAGAATTCACCCCTCCACTTT	CAWSQGGQNSPLHF
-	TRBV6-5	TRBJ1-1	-	TGTGCCAGCAGTACCCGGGCCTCGGGGACTGAAGCTTTCTTT	CASSTRASGTEAFF
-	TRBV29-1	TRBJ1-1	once	TGCAGCGTCTCGAGGCAGGGTAGTCTCGCAGCTTTCTTT	CSVSRQGSLAAFF
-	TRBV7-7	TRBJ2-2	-	TGTGCTAGCAGCCCCCGGGCCGGACAGAACACCGGGGAGCTGTTTTTT	CASSPRAGQNTGELFF
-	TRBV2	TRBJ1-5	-	TGTGCCAGCAGTGAGGACGTGGCTGCCAATCAGCTCCAGCATTTT	CASSEDVAANQLQHF
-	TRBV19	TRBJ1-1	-	TGTGCCAGTAGCCTGGGGTTTCGCAGGCTGAACACTGAAGCTTTCTTT	CASSLGFRRLNTEAFF